This T cell receptor (beta chain) was sequenced for a study of OX40 agonist ivuxolimab in advanced cancers. Study observations and caveats: Among the lowest peripheral clonal expansion occurred in 0.1-3.0 mg/kg partial responders. At 0.1 to 3.0 mg/kg and by week 6, CD4+ and CD8+ T cells in the blood had expanded clonally.

Clones were read by immunoSEQ multiplex PCR, and TCRdb kept only the in-frame ones, dropping some. The table records about 74,000 clones, around four fifths of them present only once. In the case of this clone: Antigen unknown.

V was pared by 6 bases and J by 5 bases, with 9 bases of the junction left unmatched. The CDR3 contains 14 residues. The germline gives CDR1 MNHNS, CDR2 SASEGT. The J gene is TRBJ1-1, the V gene TRBV6-1, with 7 bases fitting TRBD1. Sample: CD4+ or CD8+ T cells sorted from blood, taken in a trial of the OX40 agonist ivuxolimab. The receptor was derived from an adult with an advanced solid tumor such as melanoma, head and neck, liver or kidney cancer. The CDR3 spells CASSQHRGRTEAFF. DNA for the CDR3: TGTGCCAGCAGCCAACACAGGGGAAGAACTGAAGCTTTCTTT.